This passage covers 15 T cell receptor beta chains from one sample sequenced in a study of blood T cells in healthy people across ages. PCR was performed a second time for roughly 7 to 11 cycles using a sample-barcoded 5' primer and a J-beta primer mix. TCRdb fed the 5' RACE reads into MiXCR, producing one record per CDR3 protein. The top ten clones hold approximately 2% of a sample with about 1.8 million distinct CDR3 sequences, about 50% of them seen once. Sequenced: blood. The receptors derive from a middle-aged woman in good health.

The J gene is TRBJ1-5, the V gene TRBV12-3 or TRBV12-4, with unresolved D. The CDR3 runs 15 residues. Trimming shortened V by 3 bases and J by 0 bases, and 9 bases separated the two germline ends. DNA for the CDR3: TGTGCCAGCAGTTTCGCTCCTAATAGCAATCAGCCCCAGCATTTT. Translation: CASSFAPNSNQPQHF.

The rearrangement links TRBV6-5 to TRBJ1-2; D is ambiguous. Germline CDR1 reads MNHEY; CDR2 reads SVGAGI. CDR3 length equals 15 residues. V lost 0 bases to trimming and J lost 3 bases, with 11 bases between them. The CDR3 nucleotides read TGTGCCAGCAGTTACTCGAGCAGGTTTGACTATGGCTACACCTTC. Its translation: CASSYSSRFDYGYTF.

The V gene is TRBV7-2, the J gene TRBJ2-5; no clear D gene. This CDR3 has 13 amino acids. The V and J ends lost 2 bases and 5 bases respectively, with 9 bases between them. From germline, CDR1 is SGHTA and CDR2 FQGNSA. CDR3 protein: CASSLLATETQYF. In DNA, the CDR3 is TGTGCCAGCAGCTTATTGGCCACGGAGACCCAGTACTTC.

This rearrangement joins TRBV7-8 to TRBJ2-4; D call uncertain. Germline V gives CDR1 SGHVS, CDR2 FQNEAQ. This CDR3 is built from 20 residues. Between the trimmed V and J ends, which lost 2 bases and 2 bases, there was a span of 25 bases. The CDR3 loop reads CASSLILSGQVSATKNIQYF. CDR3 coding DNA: TGTGCCAGCAGCTTAATCTTATCGGGTCAAGTGAGTGCGACCAAAAACATTCAGTACTTC.

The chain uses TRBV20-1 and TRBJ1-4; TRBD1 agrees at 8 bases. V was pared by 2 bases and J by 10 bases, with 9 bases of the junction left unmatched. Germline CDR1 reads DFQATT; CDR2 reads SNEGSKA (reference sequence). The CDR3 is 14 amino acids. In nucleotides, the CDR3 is TGCAGTGCTAGATTCGGGACAGGAGCAGGAAAACTGTTTTTT. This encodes CSARFGTGAGKLFF.

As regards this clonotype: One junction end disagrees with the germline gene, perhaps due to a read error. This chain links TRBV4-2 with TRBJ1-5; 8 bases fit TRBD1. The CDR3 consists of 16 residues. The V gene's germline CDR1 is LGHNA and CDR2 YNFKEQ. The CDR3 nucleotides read TGTGCCAGCAGCCCCGAAGGGACAGGCATGGATCAGCTCCAGCATTTT. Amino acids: CASSPEGTGMDQLQHF.

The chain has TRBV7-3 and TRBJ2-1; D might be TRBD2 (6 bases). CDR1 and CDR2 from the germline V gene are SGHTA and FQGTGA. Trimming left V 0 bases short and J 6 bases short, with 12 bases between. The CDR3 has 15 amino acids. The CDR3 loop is CASSLTRTTSNEQFF. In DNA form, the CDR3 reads TGTGCCAGCAGCTTAACTCGGACTACCAGCAATGAGCAGTTCTTC.

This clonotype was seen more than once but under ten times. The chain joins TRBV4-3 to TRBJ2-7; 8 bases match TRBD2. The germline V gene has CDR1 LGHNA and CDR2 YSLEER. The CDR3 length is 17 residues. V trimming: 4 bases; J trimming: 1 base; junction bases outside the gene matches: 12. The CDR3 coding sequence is TGCGCCAGCAGCCTCATGGACGGGACTAGGTGTTCCTACGAGCAGTACTTC. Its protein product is CASSLMDGTRCSYEQYF.

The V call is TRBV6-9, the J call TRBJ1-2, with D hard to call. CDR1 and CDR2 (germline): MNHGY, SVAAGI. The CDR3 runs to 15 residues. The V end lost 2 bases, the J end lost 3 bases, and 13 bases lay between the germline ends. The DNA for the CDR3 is TGTGCCAGCAGTTATCCGGACGGATTTGACTATGGCTACACCTTC. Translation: CASSYPDGFDYGYTF.

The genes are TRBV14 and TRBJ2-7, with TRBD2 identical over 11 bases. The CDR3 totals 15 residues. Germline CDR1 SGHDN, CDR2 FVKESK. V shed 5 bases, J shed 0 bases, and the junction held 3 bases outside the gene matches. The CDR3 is CASSGLAGFSYEQYF. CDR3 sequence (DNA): TGTGCCAGCAGCGGACTAGCGGGTTTCTCCTACGAGCAGTACTTC.

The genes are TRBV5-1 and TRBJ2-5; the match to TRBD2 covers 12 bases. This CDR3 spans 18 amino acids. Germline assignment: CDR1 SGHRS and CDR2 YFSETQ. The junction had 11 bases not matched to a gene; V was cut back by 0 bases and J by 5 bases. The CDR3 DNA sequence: TGCGCCAGCAGCTTGGCTGGTTCTAGCGGGGGGGCCAAGGAGACCCAGTACTTC. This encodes CASSLAGSSGGAKETQYF.

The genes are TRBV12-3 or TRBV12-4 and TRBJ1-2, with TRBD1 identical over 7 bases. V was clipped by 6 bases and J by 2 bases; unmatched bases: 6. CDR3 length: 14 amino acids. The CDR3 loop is CASRGTAENYGYTF. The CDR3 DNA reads TGTGCCAGCAGGGGGACAGCGGAAAACTATGGCTACACCTTC.

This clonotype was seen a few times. The CDR3 spells CASGTGGEETQYF. In DNA form, the CDR3 reads TGTGCCAGCGGAACAGGGGGCGAAGAGACCCAGTACTTC. V usage is TRBV19 and J usage is TRBJ2-5; 9 bases are shared with TRBD1. This CDR3 has 13 residues. Trimming removed 9 bases from V and 3 bases from J; junction bases left unmatched: 5. CDR1 and CDR2 from the germline V gene are LNHDA and SQIVND (reference sequence).

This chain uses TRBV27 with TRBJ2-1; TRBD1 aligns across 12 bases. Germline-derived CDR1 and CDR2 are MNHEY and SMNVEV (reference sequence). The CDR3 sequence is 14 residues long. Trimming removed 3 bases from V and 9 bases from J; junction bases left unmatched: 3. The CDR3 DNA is TGTGCCAGCAGTTTGGGACAGGGGGCGTTTGAGCAGTTCTTC. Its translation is CASSLGQGAFEQFF.

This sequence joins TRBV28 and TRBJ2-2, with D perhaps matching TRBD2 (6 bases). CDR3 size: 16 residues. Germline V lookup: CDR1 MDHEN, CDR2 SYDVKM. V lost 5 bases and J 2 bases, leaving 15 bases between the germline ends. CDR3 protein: CASSDFPGTNTGELFF. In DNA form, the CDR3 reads TGTGCCAGCAGTGATTTCCCCGGGACTAACACCGGGGAGCTGTTTTTT.